This T cell receptor beta chain was found in a study of T cells in tuberculosis. Study-wide findings and caveats: Using the GMM-specific repertoire gave 85% to 90% accuracy versus around 70% with motifs. GMM-specific TCRs were nearer to active tuberculosis alpha repertoires, suggesting expansion.

Germline assignment: CDR1 SGHRS and CDR2 YFSETQ. The V end was cut by 0 bases, the J end by 5 bases, with 8 bases between. The CDR3 extends over 14 amino acids. Sequencing was performed with immunoSEQ multiplex PCR; in TCRdb, only in-frame clones are kept and a portion is missing. Here the sample spans about 33,000 clones, about 85% being singletons. Time point noted: new active TB diagnosis, blood taken before or within 7 days of starting treatment. Turning to this clone: Its specificity is unknown.

The chain carries TRBV5-1 and TRBJ1-4, with no clear D. The TCR sequence derives from an adult with tuberculosis. The material sequenced was PBMCs, taken at tuberculosis diagnosis. The CDR3 nucleotides read TGCGCCAGCAGCTTGGCCTACAGCAATGAAAAACTGTTTTTT. Encoded protein: CASSLAYSNEKLFF.